This passage covers 6 T cell receptor beta chains from one sample sequenced in a study of graft-versus-host responses after intestinal transplantation. TCRdb's table, derived via immunoSEQ multiplex PCR, lists solely in-frame clones and lacks some. Here the sample spans 90,000 to 150,000 clones, approximately 95% being singletons. These receptors' targets are unknown. This specimen was unstimulated CD8+ T cells sorted from spleen or lymph node cells, taken before intestinal transplant. These receptor sequences come from a human donor who received an intestinal transplant.

With regard to this clone: Other DNA sequences from this sample encode an identical CDR3 as well. This sequence joins TRBV9 and TRBJ1-3; no clear D. Trimming removed 5 bases from V and 0 bases from J, with 6 bases in between. The CDR3 totals 13 residues. The germline gives CDR1 SGDLS, CDR2 YYNGEE. The CDR3 DNA reads TGTGCCAGCAGTCCAGGCTCTGGAAACACCATATATTTT. Residues: CASSPGSGNTIYF.

This chain uses TRBV28 with TRBJ1-5, with 9 bases matching TRBD1. This CDR3 spans 15 amino acids. V trimming: 6 bases; J trimming: 4 bases; junction bases outside the gene matches: 7. Germline V gene sequence: CDR1 MDHEN, CDR2 SYDVKM. The chain's CDR3 is CASSVGTGRNQPQHF. In DNA, the CDR3 is TGTGCCAGCAGCGTCGGGACAGGGCGAAATCAGCCCCAGCATTTT.

The chain combines TRBV6-5 with TRBJ1-2; 7 positions agree with TRBD1. The J segment lost 4 bases and the V segment lost 0 bases, leaving 5 bases of the junction unmatched. The CDR3 covers 15 residues. Germline CDR1 MNHEY, CDR2 SVGAGI. CDR3 protein: CASSYSGDSLYGYTF. CDR3 bases: TGTGCCAGCAGTTACTCCGGGGACAGCCTCTATGGCTACACCTTC.

CDR3 sequence: CASSNSDSGANVLTF. The DNA of the CDR3 is TGTGCCAGCAGCAATAGTGACTCTGGGGCCAACGTCCTGACTTTC. This chain uses TRBV5-4 with TRBJ2-6; D is unclear. The CDR3 has 15 residues. The V end lost 4 bases, the J end lost 0 bases, and 8 bases lay between the germline ends. Germline V gene sequence: CDR1 SGHNT, CDR2 YYREEE (reference sequence). The whole variable domain, remainder taken from reference TRBV5-4 and TRBJ2-6, is ETGVTQSPTHLIKTRGQQVTLRCSSQSGHNTVSWYQQALGQGPQFIFQYYREEENGRGNFPPRFSGLQFPNYSSELNVNALELDDSALYLCASSNSDSGANVLTFGAGSRLTVL.

The V call is TRBV15, the J call TRBJ2-7, with D hard to call. Between the trimmed V and J ends, which lost 8 bases and 0 bases, there was a span of 14 bases. Germline CDR1 and CDR2: LNHNV and YYDKDF (reference sequence). This CDR3 has 14 amino acids. The CDR3 loop reads CATSDFSGSYEQYF. The DNA for the CDR3 is TGTGCCACCTCTGACTTCTCAGGCTCCTACGAGCAGTACTTC.

The chain combines TRBV4-3 with TRBJ2-7; D unclear. V dropped 1 base and J dropped 2 bases, with 12 bases sitting between them. Germline V gene sequence: CDR1 LGHNA, CDR2 YSLEER. This CDR3 is 15 amino acids long. The CDR3 loop is CASSQALGSAYEQYF. DNA for the CDR3: TGCGCCAGCAGCCAAGCCCTGGGGTCAGCCTACGAGCAGTACTTC.